One and the same sample provided the 11 T cell receptor beta chains below, sequenced in a study of blood T cell repertoires in COVID-19. The data were produced by immunoSEQ multiplex PCR, yet TCRdb's version contains in-frame clones alone and is incomplete. This table has 60,000 or so clones, about four fifths appearing once. Sequencing used peripheral blood. Receptors were obtained from a human donor in a cohort sampled during active COVID-19.

The V call is TRBV7-8, the J call TRBJ2-5, with D tentatively TRBD2 (5 bases). This CDR3 is built from 15 residues. The V end lost 1 base, the J end lost 2 bases, and 11 bases lay between the germline ends. The germline V gene encodes CDR1 SGHVS and CDR2 FQNEAQ. This CDR3 is CASSLVSGKQETQYF. Here the CDR3 DNA reads TGTGCCAGCAGCTTAGTCTCGGGGAAGCAAGAGACCCAGTACTTC.

The V and J genes are TRBV3-1 (or the pseudogene TRBV3-2) and TRBJ1-2; perhaps TRBD1 as D (5 bases). The CDR3 runs 14 residues. Trimming pared 2 bases from V and 8 bases from J, leaving 15 bases between. Per germline, CDR1 LGHDT and CDR2 YNNKEL (reference sequence). CDR3 residues: CASSQTDTSDGYTF. The CDR3 nucleotides read TGTGCCAGCAGCCAAACGGACACAAGTGACGGCTACACCTTC.

The V call is TRBV7-9, the J call TRBJ1-1, with TRBD1 as a possible D gene (6 bases). The CDR3 is made up of 17 amino acids. CDR1 and CDR2 (germline): SEHNR, FQNEAQ (reference sequence). V dropped 6 bases and J dropped 3 bases, with 23 bases sitting between them. CDR3: CASRRLVGGPEDTEAFF. The CDR3 bases are TGTGCCAGCAGACGTTTGGTTGGGGGCCCGGAGGACACTGAAGCTTTCTTT.

V gene TRBV9 combines with J gene TRBJ2-1; 7 nucleotides align to TRBD1. The CDR3 runs to 17 residues. Unmatched junction bases numbered 9, after V lost 0 bases and J lost 3 bases. Germline CDR1 reads SGDLS; CDR2 reads YYNGEE. The CDR3 DNA sequence: TGTGCCAGCAGCGTAGAGGATGGGCACAGGGGCTACAATGAGCAGTTCTTC. This gives the protein CASSVEDGHRGYNEQFF.

This clone was detected only a few times. This chain links TRBV6-5 with TRBJ1-1, with 9 bases matching TRBD1. CDR1 MNHEY and CDR2 SVGAGI come from the germline V gene. The V segment lost 6 bases and the J segment 4 bases; nucleotides outside the gene matches: 9. The CDR3 runs to 15 residues. This CDR3 reads CASRTTGGISTEAFF. The CDR3 DNA is TGTGCCAGCAGAACGACAGGGGGGATCAGCACTGAAGCTTTCTTT.

The J gene is TRBJ1-5, the V gene TRBV7-2, with D uncertain. The V end was cut by 3 bases, the J end by 4 bases, with 7 bases between. The CDR3 consists of 13 residues. Germline CDR1 and CDR2: SGHTA and FQGNSA. As DNA, the CDR3 is TGTGCCAGCAGCTTGGTGGCAAATCAGCCCCAGCATTTT. Translating gives CASSLVANQPQHF.

The rearrangement uses TRBV15 and TRBJ2-2, with 7 bases identical to TRBD2. V lost 0 bases, J lost 5 bases, and 12 bases stayed unmatched. Germline values: CDR1 LNHNV, CDR2 YYDKDF (reference sequence). The CDR3 runs 18 residues. DNA of the CDR3: TGTGCCACCAGCAGAGATGGGTGGCGGGGGAGAGGGACCGGGGAGCTGTTTTTT. Its protein is CATSRDGWRGRGTGELFF.

The V call is TRBV2, the J call TRBJ2-2; a possible D gene is TRBD2 (5 bases). V was cut by 8 bases and J by 3 bases, with 16 bases left in between. This CDR3 is 15 amino acids long. Germline CDR1 is SNHLY and CDR2 is FYNNEI. The CDR3 protein is CASSLVLGDTGELFF. The CDR3, as DNA: TGTGCCAGCTCCCTAGTCCTCGGGGACACCGGGGAGCTGTTTTTT.

The rearrangement uses TRBV28 and TRBJ2-7, with 10 bases fitting TRBD2. Germline-derived CDR1 and CDR2 are MDHEN and SYDVKM. J lost 3 bases, V lost 6 bases, and 8 bases had no gene match. This CDR3 has 15 amino acids. CDR3 DNA sequence: TGTGCCAGCAGATGGGAAAGGACTAGCGGCTACGAGCAGTACTTC. It yields the protein CASRWERTSGYEQYF.

The chain recombines TRBV10-3 with TRBJ2-5; D is perhaps TRBD2 (6 bases). CDR3 length: 17 residues. Germline CDR1 ENHRY, CDR2 SYGVKD. V was pared by 0 bases and J by 1 base, with 15 bases between. CDR3 sequence (DNA): TGTGCCATCAGTGAGTCTGGCCCTGGAGGGATCCAAGAGACCCAGTACTTC. This gives the protein CAISESGPGGIQETQYF.

This CDR3 is CASSGQVDNEKLFF. In DNA form, the CDR3 reads TGTGCCAGCAGCGGACAGGTTGATAATGAAAAACTGTTTTTT. The chain is built from TRBV9 and TRBJ1-4; a possible D gene is TRBD1 (6 bases). The CDR3 length is 14 residues. Germline assignment: CDR1 SGDLS and CDR2 YYNGEE. Trimming took off 3 bases at V and 4 bases at J, with 10 bases between the two ends. The variable domain in full, completed from reference TRBV9 and TRBJ1-4, reads DSGVTQTPKHLITATGQRVTLRCSPRSGDLSVYWYQQSLDQGLQFLIQYYNGEERAKGNILERFSAQQFPDLHSELNLSSLELGDSALYFCASSGQVDNEKLFFGSGTQLSVL.